The clone carrying this TCR beta chain was observed a handful of times. Trimming took off 4 bases at V and 3 bases at J, with 16 bases between the two ends. The CDR3 is 15 amino acids. The V gene's germline CDR1 is SGHDT and CDR2 YYEEEE. This sample is drawn from a study of T-cell memory formation after mild COVID-19. TCRdb reanalysed the 5' RACE reads using MiXCR and keeps one entry per CDR3 protein. The sample yields 140,000 to 150,000 distinct CDR3 sequences, under 7% seen once. The V call is TRBV5-6, the J call TRBJ2-5; D possibly corresponds to TRBD2 (6 bases). The clonotype originates from an adult woman who had mild COVID-19 (a few samples of this study predate the infection). Cell type and time point are not known. The sequencing sample was made of PBMCs or a T cell subset sorted from them (not recorded which). The CDR3 DNA sequence: TGTGCCAGCAGCACCCGTCTGGGCGGGAAAGAGACCCAGTACTTC. Translated: CASSTRLGGKETQYF.